This T cell receptor (beta chain) was documented in a study of tumor-infiltrating lymphocytes in primary liver carcinoma. Turning to the study itself: The number of productive TCRbeta reads per sample ranged from roughly 3.5 to 7.13 million and was similar across tissue types.

Using a constant-region primer together with ProtoScript II reverse transcriptase, TCR beta cDNA was made from about 500 ng of total RNA. Investigators got TCR beta libraries out of three nested multiplex PCR rounds, done with slightly modified ARM-PCR. In the first two PCR rounds, TRBV1-TRBV30 forward primers were paired with a C-beta reverse primer, and each round lasted approximately 10 cycles. TCRdb reprocessed the multiplex PCR reads with MiXCR, giving one entry per CDR3 protein. Of tens of thousands of distinct CDR3 sequences in the sample, around 70% are singletons; the top ten hold roughly a fifth. Co-extraction yielded RNA and DNA from about 20-30 mg of unsorted bulk tissue. Tumor samples each held over 85% viable tumor cells. Trimming cost V 8 bases and J 6 bases, with 10 bases left between them. The CDR3 is 11 amino acids. Looked up from germline, CDR1 is MDHEN and CDR2 is SYDVKM.

The clonotype was recovered from a man aged 40-49 years with primary liver carcinoma and hepatitis B virus infection. The chain is built from TRBV28 and TRBJ1-2, with D hard to call. Input material: liver tumor tissue from sampling region 1. Subset of the sample: tumor region T1, superior pole. CDR3 region: CASSEENGYTF. The CDR3 DNA follows: TGTGCCAGCTCCGAAGAAAATGGCTACACCTTC.